Given below is one T cell receptor beta chain in context. Its antigen is not known. This record belongs to a study of cytotoxic CD8 clonotypes in ibrutinib-treated CLL. Study as a whole: Included were 11 relapsed/refractory and about 14 treatment-naive patients, of whom about 18 were IGHV unmutated.

The CDR3 is 15 residues long. Germline CDR1 is MNHNY and CDR2 is SVGAGI (reference sequence). V was clipped by 2 bases and J by 8 bases, with 15 bases between them. Regarding the study as a whole: Starting clonality was above that of age-matched healthy donors and tracked circulating CD8+ T-cell counts.

The intended depth for sequencing was 1 in 200,000 to 1 in 1 million T cells. Sequenced by immunoSEQ multiplex PCR; TCRdb stores in-frame clones only, minus some. The sample yields approximately 190,000 clones, roughly 73% seen once. The sequences come from PBMCs, collected after 12 months of ibrutinib treatment. The sequence came from a human donor with chronic lymphocytic leukemia. The gene calls are TRBV6-6 and TRBJ1-4, with no clear D. CDR3 sequence: CASSYELPVGEKLFF. DNA for the CDR3: TGTGCCAGCAGTTACGAGCTCCCGGTTGGGGAAAAACTGTTTTTT.